This T cell receptor beta chain appears in the sequencing data of a study of T-cell memory formation after mild COVID-19 (dated by TCRdb to about 2021). Background for the entire study: TCR sequence clusters from the two donors were largely donor specific. T-cell clones expanding and contracting after mild COVID-19 in a couple of donors were tracked by longitudinal TCRalpha and TCRbeta repertoire sequencing. Two young, previously healthy adult volunteers made up the cohort, one male and one female.

The research as a whole found: Some responding clones were detected in pre-infection memory, which suggested that pre-existing cross-reactive memory T cells had joined the SARS-CoV-2 response. Only a couple of mild cases were covered by the study, and larger cohorts that include severe cases with pre-infection samples were considered necessary. Balanced CD4/CD8 phenotypes were observed for clones contracting from day 15 to 85, whereas a bias towards CD4+ was observed for a second wave of clones expanding from day 15 to 37. Contracting CD4+ clones were found mainly in CM and EM memory subsets, while CD8+ clones were enriched in EMRA. Whether the second-wave clones peaking on day 37 were SARS-CoV-2 specific was not confirmed.

The CDR3 spans 15 residues, from the cysteine through the phenylalanine. Just CDR3 DNA is preserved here, 45 bases in frame from base 1. The V end gives up 6 bases and the J end 3 bases, leaving 3 bases in the junction not matched to a gene. Ficoll-Paque density gradient centrifugation was used to isolate PBMCs. This clonotype was detected a few times. The target of this receptor is not known. No clone much larger than this one lies a single base away; base qualities are absent. Sequencing used an Illumina NovaSeq 6000. TCRalpha and TCRbeta cDNA libraries were built by 5'RACE with constant-segment primers, adding sample barcodes and unique molecular identifiers. Trizol reagent was used to extract RNA from every sample. Library amplification was performed in two PCR steps, and a second sample barcode and Illumina TruSeq adapters were introduced in the second step. Libraries were sequenced on an Illumina NovaSeq with 2 x 150 bp paired-end reads. Regarding the original processing steps: Reads were demultiplexed and collapsed into UMI-guided consensus sequences with migec v1.2.7. Using mixcr v2.1.11, UMI consensuses were aligned to TRA and TRB V and J templates and then assembled into clonotypes. Clonotypes were classified as expanded or contracted when called significant by both edgeR and NoisET, with noise models trained on biological replicates. For edgeR calls, a false discovery rate-adjusted p below 0.01 and a log2 fold-change threshold of 1 were applied. As an exploratory analysis of dynamics, PCA with hierarchical clustering was applied to max-normalized trajectories of the 1000 most abundant clonotypes. Each responding clone was given a CD4 or CD8 phenotype based on the CD4+ and CD8+ repertoires, which had been sequenced separately. TCRdb reworked the public reads: Q25 trimming with fastp, MiXCR clone assembly, productive beta chains retained. Identical CDR3 proteins give one entry, which carries the most common genes and DNA. TCRdb, not the authors, supplied the V and J calls. The sample records some 450,000 distinct CDR3 sequences, over 15% of which are singletons. The ten largest clones add up to about 22% of the sample.

The sequence derives from a man aged 18 to 30 who had mild COVID-19 (a few samples of this study predate the infection). The sample titles of this study are shuffled in the database, so cell type and time point are left out; the donor was told from shared clones. This chain is built from TRBV12-3 or TRBV12-4 and TRBJ2-3, and TRBD2 aligns with 13 junction nucleotides. The sample consisted of PBMCs or a T cell subset sorted from them (not recorded which). The DNA sequence is TGTGCCAGCAGCGCGGGACTAGCGGGGACAGATACGCAGTATTTT. The encoded protein is CASSAGLAGTDTQYF.